The T cell receptor (beta chain) under discussion was sequenced for a study of blood T cell repertoires in COVID-19. The V gene's germline CDR1 is SQVTM and CDR2 ANQGSEA. V dropped 4 bases and J dropped 7; count of bases not matched to a gene: 9. The CDR3 extends over 14 amino acids. The method was immunoSEQ multiplex PCR; TCRdb's version includes in-frame clones alone and lacks a portion of them. The sample lists almost 100,000 clones, around 86% seen once, with 10% in the top ten. This receptor was identified in a man aged 50-59 years with acute or convalescent COVID-19. The chain is built from TRBV29-1 and TRBJ2-5; 10 nucleotides align to TRBD2. Sequencing used peripheral blood. The CDR3 nucleotides are TGCAGCGTTGCTCGTCTAGCGGGAGAGGGGACCCAGTACTTC. It is translated as CSVARLAGEGTQYF. Full variable domain (missing parts from reference TRBV29-1 and TRBJ2-5): SAVISQKPSRDICQRGTSLTIQCQVDSQVTMMFWYRQQPGQSLTLIATANQGSEATYESGFVIDKFPISRPNLTFSTLTVSNMSPEDSSIYLCSVARLAGEGTQYFGPGTRLLVL.